This T cell receptor beta chain was captured in a study of PD-L1 blockade in urothelial cancer. Across the whole study: Atezolizumab (1,200 mg intravenously every 3 weeks) began at some point between 2014 and 2016 for patients. Patients had received 0 to 3 prior chemotherapy regimens.

Time point described: peripheral blood 6 weeks after treatment start. CDR3 length equals 14 residues. The V gene lost 0 bases and the J gene lost 3 bases, with 6 bases spanning the gap. Germline-derived CDR1 and CDR2 are GTSNPN and SVGIG (reference sequence). Spiking each PCR with synthetic TCR analog templates was performed. The protocol was immunoSEQ multiplex PCR, while the TCRdb copy is restricted to in-frame clones and leaves out a portion. The data contain 45,000 to 55,000 clones, around 87% of them singletons. The V gene is TRBV30, the J gene TRBJ1-6; D unclear. The clonotype comes from a man aged 60 to 69 with urothelial cancer. This material consisted of PBMCs, taken around atezolizumab (anti-PD-L1) treatment. CDR3 residues: CAWSVSDYNSPLHF. Written as DNA, the CDR3 is TGTGCCTGGAGTGTCAGCGACTATAATTCACCCCTCCACTTT.